Given below is one TCR beta chain in context. Its antigen remains unidentified. These data belong to a study of OX40 agonist ivuxolimab in advanced cancers. Whole-study findings and limits: The study found that CD8+ T cells averaged more expanded clones than CD4+.

Assay: immunoSEQ multiplex PCR; the TCRdb copy retains only in-frame clones and omits some. The table records around 43,000 clones, 86% of them present only once. With autoimmune disease history or systemic immunosuppression, patients were excluded. Blood got drawn at baseline, again on cycle 4 day 1, and then on cycle 7 day 1. This CDR3 region has 15 residues. Germline loops: CDR1 LNHDA, CDR2 SQIVND (reference sequence). Between the trimmed V and J ends, which lost 3 bases and 3 bases, there was a span of 15 bases. This chain links TRBV19 with TRBJ2-7; possibly TRBD1 or TRBD2 for D (5 bases each). The sample here was CD4+ or CD8+ T cells sorted from blood, taken in a trial of the OX40 agonist ivuxolimab. This receptor was taken from an adult with an advanced solid tumor such as melanoma, head and neck, liver or kidney cancer. The CDR3 loop reads CASSIPGTGHYEQYF. For the CDR3, the DNA is TGTGCCAGTAGTATCCCCGGGACGGGCCACTACGAGCAGTACTTC.